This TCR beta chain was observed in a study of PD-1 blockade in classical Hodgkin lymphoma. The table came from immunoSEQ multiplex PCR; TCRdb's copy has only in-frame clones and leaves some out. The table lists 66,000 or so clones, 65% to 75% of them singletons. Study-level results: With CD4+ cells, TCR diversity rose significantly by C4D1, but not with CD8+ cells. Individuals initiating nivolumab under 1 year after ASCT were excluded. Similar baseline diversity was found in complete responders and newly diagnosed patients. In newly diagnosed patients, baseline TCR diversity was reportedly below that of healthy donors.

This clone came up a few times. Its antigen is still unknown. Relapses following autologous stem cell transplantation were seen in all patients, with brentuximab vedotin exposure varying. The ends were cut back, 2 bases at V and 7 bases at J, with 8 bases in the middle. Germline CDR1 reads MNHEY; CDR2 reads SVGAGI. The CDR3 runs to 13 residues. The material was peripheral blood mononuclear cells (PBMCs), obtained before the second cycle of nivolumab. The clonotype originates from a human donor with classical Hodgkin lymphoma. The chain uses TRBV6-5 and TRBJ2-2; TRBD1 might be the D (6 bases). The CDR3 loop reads CASSYQQGGELFF. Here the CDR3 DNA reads TGTGCCAGCAGTTACCAACAGGGCGGGGAGCTGTTTTTT.